The following is a T cell receptor (beta chain) sequence with its context. Its antigen is still unknown. The sample is drawn from a study of OX40 agonist ivuxolimab in advanced cancers. Study-level points and caveats: Expanded clones tended on average to be more numerous among CD8+ T cells than CD4+.

Sequenced by immunoSEQ multiplex PCR; TCRdb stores in-frame clones only, minus some. This table holds some 85,000 clones, roughly 84% found once. Germline CDR1 is MDHEN and CDR2 is SYDVKM. V gave up 8 bases and J gave up 5 bases, with 18 bases separating them. This CDR3 is 14 amino acids long. Material: CD4+ or CD8+ T cells sorted from blood, obtained in a trial of the OX40 agonist ivuxolimab. This chain connects TRBV28 to TRBJ1-1; the D gene is possibly TRBD1 (6 bases). The TCR sequence derives from an adult with an advanced solid tumor such as melanoma, head and neck, liver or kidney cancer. CDR3 coding DNA: TGTGCCAGCCTTGGGGAGGGGGTGTTAACTGAAGCTTTCTTT. As protein: CASLGEGVLTEAFF.